This record looks at one T cell receptor (beta chain) sequence and its context. Using its own MiXCR run on the PCR reads, TCRdb lists one record per CDR3 protein. The data hold about 84,000 distinct CDR3 sequences, with about 54% observed a single time. The data were obtained in a study of CDR3 diversity in severe acne. The CDR3 consists of 15 residues. The V gene end was trimmed by 1 base and the J gene end by 3 bases; junction bases not matched to a gene: 4. CDR1 and CDR2 from the germline V gene are LGHDT and YNNKEL (reference sequence). This clonotype was obtained from a male donor in good health, without acne. The J gene is TRBJ2-7, the V gene TRBV3-1, with TRBD1 identical over 9 bases. What was sequenced was blood. The CDR3 DNA follows: TGTGCCAGCAGCCAAGCCGGGACAGGGCTCTACGAGCAGTACTTC. Its translation: CASSQAGTGLYEQYF.